This T cell receptor (beta chain) was retrieved from a study of PD-1 blockade in classical Hodgkin lymphoma. Regarding the study as a whole: Factors driving the repertoire differences, possibly disease activity or prior therapy, remain undefined. Before treatment, TCR diversity in newly diagnosed patients was reportedly lower than in healthy donors.

Looked up from germline, CDR1 is SGHRS and CDR2 is YFSETQ. The CDR3 is 13 residues long. Trimming left V 2 bases short and J 2 bases short, with 5 bases between. Described time point: newly diagnosed, previously untreated cHL patient sample. The study purified CD4+ T cells from thawed PBMCs using magnetic negative selection. It was PBMCs in newly diagnosed, untreated classical Hodgkin lymphoma that served as comparison. About this clone itself: Antigen unknown.

TCRdb's copy holds only in-frame clones and misses some; the assay was immunoSEQ multiplex PCR. The sample shows 25,000 to 35,000 clones, 88% of them seen only once. Sequencing was performed on CD4+ T cells from blood. The origin of this receptor is a human donor with classical Hodgkin lymphoma. The V gene is TRBV5-1, the J gene TRBJ2-1; D remains ambiguous. The chain's CDR3 is CASSFQAYNEQFF. DNA of the CDR3: TGCGCCAGCAGCTTCCAGGCCTACAATGAGCAGTTCTTC.